This T cell receptor (beta chain) was retrieved from a study of beta chain features in type 1 diabetes. Study as a whole: Patients looked much like healthy donors when it came to age, gender and cell yields.

This clone was detected many times. Its cognate antigen is unknown. Findings and limits, study-wide: Among type 1 diabetes patients, VDJ junctions had fewer insertions and more deletions.

Reverse transcription of all isolated RNA meant that expressed TCRB transcripts were sequenced. Mean read depth for naive, central memory and regulatory T cell samples was around 3.5 million reads. Generated by immunoSEQ multiplex PCR, the TCRdb table keeps only in-frame clones and is missing some. This sample has about 240,000 clones; 27% occur once, and the top ten carry approximately 4%. Trimming took 5 bases from V and 1 from J; bases not matched to a gene: 4. The CDR3 is made up of 16 amino acids. Germline V CDR1 and CDR2: SGHVS, FNYEAQ. The sequence was obtained from a man younger than 40 in good health. The chain has TRBV7-6 and TRBJ2-3, with 12 bases that match TRBD2. Input material: central memory CD4+ T cells from blood. CDR3 nucleotide sequence: TGTGCCAGCAGCCTCCGACTAGCGGGGGGCACAGATACGCAGTATTTT. This encodes CASSLRLAGGTDTQYF.